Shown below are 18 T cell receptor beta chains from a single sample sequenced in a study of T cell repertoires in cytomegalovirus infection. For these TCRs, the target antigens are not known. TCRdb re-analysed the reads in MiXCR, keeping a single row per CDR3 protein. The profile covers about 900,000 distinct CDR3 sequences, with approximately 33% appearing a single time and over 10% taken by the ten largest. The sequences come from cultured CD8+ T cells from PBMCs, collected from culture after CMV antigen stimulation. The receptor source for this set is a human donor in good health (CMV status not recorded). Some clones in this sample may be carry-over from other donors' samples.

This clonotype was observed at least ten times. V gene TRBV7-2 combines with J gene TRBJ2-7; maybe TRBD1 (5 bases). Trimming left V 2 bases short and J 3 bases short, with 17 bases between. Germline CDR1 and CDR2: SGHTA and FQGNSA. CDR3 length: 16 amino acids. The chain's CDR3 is CASSLFHSPQVYEQYF. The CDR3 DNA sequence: TGTGCCAGCAGCTTATTTCACAGTCCACAGGTCTACGAGCAGTACTTC.

CDR3 sequence (DNA): TGTGCCAGCAGCCAAGATCTAGCGGGGTTCTACAATGAGCAGTTCTTC. Translation: CASSQDLAGFYNEQFF. V and J are TRBV14 and TRBJ2-1, with 9 bases fitting TRBD2. The CDR3 has 16 residues. CDR1 is SGHDN and CDR2 is FVKESK in the germline V gene. After removal of 0 bases from V and 3 bases from J, the junction contained 3 bases not matched to a gene. Full variable domain (rest looked up from reference TRBV14 and TRBJ2-1): EAGVTQFPSHSVIEKGQTVTLRCDPISGHDNLYWYRRVMGKEIKFLLHFVKESKQDESGMPNNRFLAERTGGTYSTLKVQPAELEDSGVYFCASSQDLAGFYNEQFFGPGTRLTVL.

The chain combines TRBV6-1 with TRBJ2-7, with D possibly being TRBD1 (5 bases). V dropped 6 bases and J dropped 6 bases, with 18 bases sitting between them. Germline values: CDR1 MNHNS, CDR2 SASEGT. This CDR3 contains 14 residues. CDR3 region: CASSQGAFSGEQYV. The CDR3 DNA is TGTGCCAGCAGCCAAGGGGCGTTTTCAGGCGAGCAGTACGTC.

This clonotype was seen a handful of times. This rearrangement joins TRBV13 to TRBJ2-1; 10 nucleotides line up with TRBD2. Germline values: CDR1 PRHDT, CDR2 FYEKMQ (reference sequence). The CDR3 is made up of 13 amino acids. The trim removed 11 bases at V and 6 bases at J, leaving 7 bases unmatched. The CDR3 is CAVTSGVANEQFF. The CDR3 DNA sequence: TGTGCCGTAACTAGCGGGGTAGCCAATGAGCAGTTCTTC.

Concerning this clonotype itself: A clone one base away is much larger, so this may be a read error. The CDR3 spells CASTRLAGSTDTQYF. CDR3 DNA sequence: TGTGCCAGCACAAGACTAGCGGGTAGCACAGATACGCAGTATTTT. V gene TRBV7-8 combines with J gene TRBJ2-3, with 10 positions matching TRBD2. This CDR3 region has 15 residues. V dropped 7 bases and J dropped 0; count of bases not matched to a gene: 4. Germline V lookup: CDR1 SGHVS, CDR2 FQNEAQ. The full variable domain, in which reference TRBV7-8 and TRBJ2-3 provide the parts outside the CDR3, is GAGVSQSPRYKVAKRGQDVALRCDPISGHVSLFWYQQALGQGPEFLTYFQNEAQLDKSGLPSDRFFAERPEGSVSTLKIQRTQQEDSAVYLCASTRLAGSTDTQYFGPGTRLTVL.

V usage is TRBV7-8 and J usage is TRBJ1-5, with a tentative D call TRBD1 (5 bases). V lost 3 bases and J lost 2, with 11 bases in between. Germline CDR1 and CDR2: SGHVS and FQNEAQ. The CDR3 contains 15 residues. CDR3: CASSLDLGGNQPQHF. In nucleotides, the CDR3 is TGTGCCAGCAGCTTGGATTTGGGGGGCAATCAGCCCCAGCATTTT.

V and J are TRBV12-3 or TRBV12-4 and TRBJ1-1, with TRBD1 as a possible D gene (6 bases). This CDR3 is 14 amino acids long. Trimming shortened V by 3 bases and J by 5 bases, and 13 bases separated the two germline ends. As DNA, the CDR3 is TGTGCCAGCAGTTTTCACAGGGTGAGGACTGAAGCTTTCTTT. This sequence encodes CASSFHRVRTEAFF.

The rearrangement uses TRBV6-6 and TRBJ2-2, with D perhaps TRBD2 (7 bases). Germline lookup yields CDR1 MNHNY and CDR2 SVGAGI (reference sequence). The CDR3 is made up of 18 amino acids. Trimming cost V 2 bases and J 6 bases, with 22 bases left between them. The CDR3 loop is CASSYLTGGGGDSGELFF. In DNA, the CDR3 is TGTGCCAGCAGTTACCTCACGGGGGGAGGGGGGGATTCCGGGGAGCTGTTTTTT.

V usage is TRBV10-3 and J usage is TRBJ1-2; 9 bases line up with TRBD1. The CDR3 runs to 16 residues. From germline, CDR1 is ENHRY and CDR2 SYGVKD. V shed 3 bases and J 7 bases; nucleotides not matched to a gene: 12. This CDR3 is CAISDRDRVLVSGYTF. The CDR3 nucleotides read TGTGCCATCAGTGACCGGGACAGGGTTCTCGTTTCTGGCTACACCTTC.

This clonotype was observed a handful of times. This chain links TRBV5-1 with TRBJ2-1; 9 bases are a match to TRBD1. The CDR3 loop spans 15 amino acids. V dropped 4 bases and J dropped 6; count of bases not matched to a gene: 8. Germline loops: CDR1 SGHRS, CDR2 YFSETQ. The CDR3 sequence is CASSETGQGRNEQFF. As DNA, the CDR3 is TGCGCCAGCAGCGAAACGGGACAGGGACGCAATGAGCAGTTCTTC.

The DNA for the CDR3 is TGTGCCAGCACCCTTAGGCTTGATATTGGCTACGAGCAGTACGTC. This gives the protein CASTLRLDIGYEQYV. The chain uses TRBV7-6 and TRBJ2-7; D is uncertain. Deletions cut 7 bases from V and 3 bases from J, with 19 bases between. Germline-derived CDR1 and CDR2 are SGHVS and FNYEAQ. The CDR3 consists of 15 residues.

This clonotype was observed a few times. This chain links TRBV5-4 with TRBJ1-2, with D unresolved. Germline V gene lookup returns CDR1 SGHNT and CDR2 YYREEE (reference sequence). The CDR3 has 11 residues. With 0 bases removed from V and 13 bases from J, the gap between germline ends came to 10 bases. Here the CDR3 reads CASSLGRISTF. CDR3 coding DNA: TGTGCCAGCAGCTTGGGGCGGATAAGCACCTTC.

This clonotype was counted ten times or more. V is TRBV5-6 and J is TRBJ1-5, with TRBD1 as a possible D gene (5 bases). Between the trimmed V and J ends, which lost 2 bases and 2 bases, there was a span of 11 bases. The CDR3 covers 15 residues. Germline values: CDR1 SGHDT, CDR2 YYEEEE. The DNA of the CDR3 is TGTGCCAGCAGCTTTCTTAGGGACGGCAATCAGCCCCAGCATTTT. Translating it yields CASSFLRDGNQPQHF.

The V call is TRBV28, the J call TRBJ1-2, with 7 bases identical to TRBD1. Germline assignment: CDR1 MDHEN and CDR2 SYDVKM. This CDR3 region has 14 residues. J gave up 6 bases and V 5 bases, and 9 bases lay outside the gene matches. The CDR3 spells CASSLTDRPHGYTF. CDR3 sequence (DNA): TGTGCCAGCAGTCTGACGGACAGGCCCCATGGCTACACCTTC.

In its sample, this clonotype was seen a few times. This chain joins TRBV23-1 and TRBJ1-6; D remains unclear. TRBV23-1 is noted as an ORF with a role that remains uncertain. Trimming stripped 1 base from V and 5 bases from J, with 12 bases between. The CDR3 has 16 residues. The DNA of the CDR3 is TGCGCCAGCAGTCAATTCGGCAGACGGGATAATTCACCCCTCCACTTT. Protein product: CASSQFGRRDNSPLHF.

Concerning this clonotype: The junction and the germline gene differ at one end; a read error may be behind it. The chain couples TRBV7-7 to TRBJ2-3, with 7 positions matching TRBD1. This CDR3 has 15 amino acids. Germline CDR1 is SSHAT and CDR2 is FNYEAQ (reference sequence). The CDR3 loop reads CASSLEGGKTDTQYF. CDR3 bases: TGTGCTAGCAGCTTAGAAGGGGGCAAGACAGATACGCAGTATTTT.

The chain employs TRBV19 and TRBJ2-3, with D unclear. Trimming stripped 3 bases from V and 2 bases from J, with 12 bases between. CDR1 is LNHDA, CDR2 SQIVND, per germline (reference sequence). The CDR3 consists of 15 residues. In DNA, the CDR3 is TGTGCCAGTAGTATTCAGGACCGCTACACAGATACGCAGTATTTT. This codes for CASSIQDRYTDTQYF.

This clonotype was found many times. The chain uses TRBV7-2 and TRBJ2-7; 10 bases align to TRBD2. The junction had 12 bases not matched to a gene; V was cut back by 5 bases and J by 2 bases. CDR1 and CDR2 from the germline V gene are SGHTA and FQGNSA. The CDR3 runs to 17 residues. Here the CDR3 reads CASSRTPGLARPYEQYF. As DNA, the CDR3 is TGTGCCAGCAGCCGAACCCCGGGACTAGCGAGACCCTACGAGCAGTACTTC.